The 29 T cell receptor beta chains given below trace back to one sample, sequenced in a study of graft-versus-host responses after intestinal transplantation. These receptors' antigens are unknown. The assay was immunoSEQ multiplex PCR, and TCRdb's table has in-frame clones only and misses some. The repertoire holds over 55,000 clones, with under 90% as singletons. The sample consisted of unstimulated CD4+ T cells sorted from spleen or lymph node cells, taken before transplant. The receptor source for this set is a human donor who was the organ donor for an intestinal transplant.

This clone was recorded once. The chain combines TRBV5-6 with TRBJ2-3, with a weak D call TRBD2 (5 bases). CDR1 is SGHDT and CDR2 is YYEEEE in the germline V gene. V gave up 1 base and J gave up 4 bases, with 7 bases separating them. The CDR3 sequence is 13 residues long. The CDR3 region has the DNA TGTGCCAGCAGCTTGCGGGGTGCAGATACGCAGTATTTT. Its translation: CASSLRGADTQYF.

This CDR3 is CASSGTGGRVTEAFF. DNA of the CDR3: TGTGCCAGCAGCGGGACAGGGGGCAGAGTCACTGAAGCTTTCTTT. The chain employs TRBV5-4 and TRBJ1-1, with 12 positions matching TRBD1. V trimming: 4 bases; J trimming: 4 bases; junction bases outside the gene matches: 5. From germline, CDR1 is SGHNT and CDR2 YYREEE (reference sequence). This CDR3 is 15 amino acids long.

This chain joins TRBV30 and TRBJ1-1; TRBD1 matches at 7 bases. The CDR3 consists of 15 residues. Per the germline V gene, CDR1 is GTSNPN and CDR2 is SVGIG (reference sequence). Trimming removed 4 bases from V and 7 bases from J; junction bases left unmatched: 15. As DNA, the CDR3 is TGTGCCTGGAACCATATTGACAGGGATGCTGATGAAGCTTTCTTT. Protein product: CAWNHIDRDADEAFF.

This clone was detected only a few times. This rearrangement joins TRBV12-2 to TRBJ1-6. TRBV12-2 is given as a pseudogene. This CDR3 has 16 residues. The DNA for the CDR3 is TGTGCAAGTCGCTTAGAGGTTGGGGAGAATAATTCACCCCTCCACTTT. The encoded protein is CASRLEVGENNSPLHF.

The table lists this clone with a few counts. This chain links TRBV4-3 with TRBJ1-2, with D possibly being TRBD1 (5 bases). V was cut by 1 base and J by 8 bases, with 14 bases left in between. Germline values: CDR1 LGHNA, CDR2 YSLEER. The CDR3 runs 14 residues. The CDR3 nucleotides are TGCGCCAGCAGCCAAGTGGTTATTCGGGGGGGCTACACCTTC. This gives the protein CASSQVVIRGGYTF.

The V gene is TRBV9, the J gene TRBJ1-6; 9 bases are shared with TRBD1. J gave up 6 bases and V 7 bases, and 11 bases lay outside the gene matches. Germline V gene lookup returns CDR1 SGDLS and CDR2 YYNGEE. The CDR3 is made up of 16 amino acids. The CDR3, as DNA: TGTGCCAGCCAGGGACAGGGATCGGTCGGTAATTCACCCCTCCACTTT. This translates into CASQGQGSVGNSPLHF.

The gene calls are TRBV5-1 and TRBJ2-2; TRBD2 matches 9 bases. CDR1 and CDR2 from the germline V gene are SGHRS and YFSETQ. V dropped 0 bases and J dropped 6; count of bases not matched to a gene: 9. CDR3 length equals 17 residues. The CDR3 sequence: CASSLGPARGGSGELFF. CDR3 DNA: TGCGCCAGCAGCTTGGGCCCAGCGCGGGGGGGCTCCGGGGAGCTGTTTTTT.

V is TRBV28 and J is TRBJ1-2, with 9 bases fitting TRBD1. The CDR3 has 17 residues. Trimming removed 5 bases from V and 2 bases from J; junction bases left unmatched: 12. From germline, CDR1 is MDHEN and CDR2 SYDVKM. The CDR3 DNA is TGTGCCAGCAGTCCGCCAACCAACAGGGGGCGGAACTATGGCTACACCTTC. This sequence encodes CASSPPTNRGRNYGYTF.

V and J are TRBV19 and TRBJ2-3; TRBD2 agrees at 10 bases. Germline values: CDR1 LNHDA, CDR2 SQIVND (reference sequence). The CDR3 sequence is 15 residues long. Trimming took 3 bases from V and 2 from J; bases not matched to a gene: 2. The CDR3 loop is CASSISGGYTDTQYF. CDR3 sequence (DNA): TGTGCCAGTAGTATTAGCGGGGGGTACACAGATACGCAGTATTTT.

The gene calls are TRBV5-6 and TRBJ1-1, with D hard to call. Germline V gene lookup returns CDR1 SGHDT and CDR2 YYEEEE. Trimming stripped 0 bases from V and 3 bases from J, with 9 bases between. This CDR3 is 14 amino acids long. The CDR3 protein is CASSLGGLDTEAFF. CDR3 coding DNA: TGTGCCAGCAGCTTGGGCGGGCTTGACACTGAAGCTTTCTTT.

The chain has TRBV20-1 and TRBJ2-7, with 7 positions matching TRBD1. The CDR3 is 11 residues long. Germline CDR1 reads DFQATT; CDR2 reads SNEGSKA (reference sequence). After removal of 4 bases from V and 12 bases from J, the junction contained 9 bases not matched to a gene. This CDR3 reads CSAIEGDRVYV. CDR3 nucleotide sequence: TGCAGTGCTATTGAGGGAGACAGGGTGTACGTC.

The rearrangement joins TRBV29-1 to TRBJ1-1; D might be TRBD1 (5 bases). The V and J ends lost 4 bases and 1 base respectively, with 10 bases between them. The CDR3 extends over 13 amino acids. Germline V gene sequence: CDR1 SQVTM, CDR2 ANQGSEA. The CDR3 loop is CSVGLGGNTEAFF. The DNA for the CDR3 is TGCAGCGTTGGATTGGGGGGGAACACTGAAGCTTTCTTT.

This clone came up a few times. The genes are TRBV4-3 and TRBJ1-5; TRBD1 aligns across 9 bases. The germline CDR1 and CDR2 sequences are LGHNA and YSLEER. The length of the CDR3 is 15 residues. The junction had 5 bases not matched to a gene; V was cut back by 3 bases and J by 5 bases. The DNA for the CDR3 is TGCGCCAGCAGCCAGGGGGGACAGGGCTATCAGCCCCAGCATTTT. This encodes CASSQGGQGYQPQHF.

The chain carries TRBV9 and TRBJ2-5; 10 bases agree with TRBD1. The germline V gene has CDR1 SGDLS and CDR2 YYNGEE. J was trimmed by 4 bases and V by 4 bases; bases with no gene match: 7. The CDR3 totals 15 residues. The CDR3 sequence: CASSSDRGRIETQYF. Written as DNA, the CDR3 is TGTGCCAGCAGCTCCGACAGGGGGCGGATAGAGACCCAGTACTTC.

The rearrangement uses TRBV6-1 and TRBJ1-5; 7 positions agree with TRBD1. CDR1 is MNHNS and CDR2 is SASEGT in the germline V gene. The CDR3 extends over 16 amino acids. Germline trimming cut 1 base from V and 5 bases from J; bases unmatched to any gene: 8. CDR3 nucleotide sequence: TGTGCCAGCAGTGAAGTCTTGGGACAGACCGATCAGCCCCAGCATTTT. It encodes CASSEVLGQTDQPQHF.

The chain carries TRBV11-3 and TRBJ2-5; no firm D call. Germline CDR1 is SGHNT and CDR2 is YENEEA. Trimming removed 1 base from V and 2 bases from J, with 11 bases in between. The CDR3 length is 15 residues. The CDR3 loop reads CASSLGNILQETQYF. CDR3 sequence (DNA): TGTGCCAGCAGCTTAGGTAACATCCTTCAAGAGACCCAGTACTTC.

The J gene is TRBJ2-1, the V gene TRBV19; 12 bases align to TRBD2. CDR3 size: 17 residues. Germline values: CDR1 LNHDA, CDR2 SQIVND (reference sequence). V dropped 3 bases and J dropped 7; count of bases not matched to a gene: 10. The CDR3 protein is CASSISWLAGGRNEQFF. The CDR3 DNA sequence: TGTGCCAGTAGTATTAGTTGGCTAGCGGGGGGGAGAAATGAGCAGTTCTTC.

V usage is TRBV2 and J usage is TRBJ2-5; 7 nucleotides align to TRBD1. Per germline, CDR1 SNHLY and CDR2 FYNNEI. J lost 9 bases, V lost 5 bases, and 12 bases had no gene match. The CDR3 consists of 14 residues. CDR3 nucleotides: TGTGCCAGCAGTTTTGACAGGGCCAATTCCGCCCAGTACTTC. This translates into CASSFDRANSAQYF.

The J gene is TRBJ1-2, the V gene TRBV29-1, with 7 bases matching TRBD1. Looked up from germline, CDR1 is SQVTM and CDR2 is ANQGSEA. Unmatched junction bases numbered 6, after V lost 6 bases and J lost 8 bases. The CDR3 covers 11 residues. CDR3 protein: CSVRGQLGYTF. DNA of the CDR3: TGCAGCGTGAGGGGGCAGTTAGGCTACACCTTC.

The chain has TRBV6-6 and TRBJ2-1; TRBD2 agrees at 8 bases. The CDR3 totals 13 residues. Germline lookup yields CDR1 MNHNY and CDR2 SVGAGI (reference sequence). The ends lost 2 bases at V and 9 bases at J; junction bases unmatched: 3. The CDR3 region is CASSYRLAGEQFF. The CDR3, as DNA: TGTGCCAGCAGTTACCGGCTAGCGGGTGAGCAGTTCTTC.

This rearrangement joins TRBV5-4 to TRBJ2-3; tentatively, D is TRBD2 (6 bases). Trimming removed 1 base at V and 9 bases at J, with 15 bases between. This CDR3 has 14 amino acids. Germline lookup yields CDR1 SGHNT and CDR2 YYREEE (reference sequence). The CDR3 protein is CASSLRGLLPTQYF. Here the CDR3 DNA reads TGTGCCAGCAGCTTGAGGGGACTCCTCCCAACGCAGTATTTT.

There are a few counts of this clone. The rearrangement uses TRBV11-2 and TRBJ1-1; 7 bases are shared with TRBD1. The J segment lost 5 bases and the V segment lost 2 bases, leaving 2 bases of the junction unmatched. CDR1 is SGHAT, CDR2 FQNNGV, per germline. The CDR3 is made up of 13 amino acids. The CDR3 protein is CASSLHRGTEAFF. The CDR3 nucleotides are TGTGCCAGCAGCTTACACAGGGGAACTGAAGCTTTCTTT.

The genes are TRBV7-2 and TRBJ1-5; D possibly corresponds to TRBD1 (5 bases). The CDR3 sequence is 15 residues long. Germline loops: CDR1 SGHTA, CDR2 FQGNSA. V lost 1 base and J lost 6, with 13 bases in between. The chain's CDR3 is CASSLGQPGGQPQHF. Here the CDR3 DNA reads TGTGCCAGCAGCTTAGGACAGCCCGGCGGTCAGCCCCAGCATTTT. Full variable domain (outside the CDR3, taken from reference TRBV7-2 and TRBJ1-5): GAGVSQSPSNKVTEKGKDVELRCDPISGHTALYWYRQSLGQGLEFLIYFQGNSAPDKSGLPSDRFSAERTGGSVSTLTIQRTQQEDSAVYLCASSLGQPGGQPQHFGDGTRLSIL.

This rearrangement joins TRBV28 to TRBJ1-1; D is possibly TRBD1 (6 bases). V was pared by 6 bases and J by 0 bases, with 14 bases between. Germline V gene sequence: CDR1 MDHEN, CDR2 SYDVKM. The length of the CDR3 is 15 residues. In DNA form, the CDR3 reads TGTGCCAGCAGCTACAACAGGGACCTGAACACTGAAGCTTTCTTT. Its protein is CASSYNRDLNTEAFF.

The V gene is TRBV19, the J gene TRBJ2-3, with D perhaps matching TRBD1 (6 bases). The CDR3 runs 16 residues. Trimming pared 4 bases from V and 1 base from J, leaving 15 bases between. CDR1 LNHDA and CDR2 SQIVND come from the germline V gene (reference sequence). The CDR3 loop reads CASSRDQGYGTDTQYF. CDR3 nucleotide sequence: TGTGCCAGTAGTAGAGATCAGGGGTATGGCACAGATACGCAGTATTTT.

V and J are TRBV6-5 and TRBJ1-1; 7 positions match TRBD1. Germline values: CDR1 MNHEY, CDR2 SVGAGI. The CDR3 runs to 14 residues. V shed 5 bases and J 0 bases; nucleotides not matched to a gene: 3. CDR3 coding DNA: TGTGCCAGCAGTCGGGACAGAATGAACACTGAAGCTTTCTTT. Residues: CASSRDRMNTEAFF.

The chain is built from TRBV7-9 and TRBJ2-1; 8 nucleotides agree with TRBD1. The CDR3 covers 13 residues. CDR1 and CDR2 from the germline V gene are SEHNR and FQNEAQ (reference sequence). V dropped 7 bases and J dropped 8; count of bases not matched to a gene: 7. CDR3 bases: TGTGCCAGCACCAAGGCAGGGGGCGATGAGCAGTTCTTC. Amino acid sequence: CASTKAGGDEQFF. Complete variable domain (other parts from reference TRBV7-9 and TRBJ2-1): DTGVSQNPRHKITKRGQNVTFRCDPISEHNRLYWYRQTLGQGPEFLTYFQNEAQLEKSRLLSDRFSAERPKGSFSTLEIQRTEQGDSAMYLCASTKAGGDEQFFGPGTRLTVL.

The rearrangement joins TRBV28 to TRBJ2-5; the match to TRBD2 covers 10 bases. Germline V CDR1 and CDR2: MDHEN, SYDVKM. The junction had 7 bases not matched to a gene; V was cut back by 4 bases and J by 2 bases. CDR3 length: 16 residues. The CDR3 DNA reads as TGTGCCAGCAGTTCCCGGACTAGCGGTGAACAAGAGACCCAGTACTTC. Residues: CASSSRTSGEQETQYF.

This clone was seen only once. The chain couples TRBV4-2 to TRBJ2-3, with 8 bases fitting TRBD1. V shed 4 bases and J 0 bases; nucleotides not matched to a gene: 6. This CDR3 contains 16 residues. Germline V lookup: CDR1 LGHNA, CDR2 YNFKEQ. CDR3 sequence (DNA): TGTGCCAGCAGCCGCGACAGGGGACAAAGCACAGATACGCAGTATTTT. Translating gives CASSRDRGQSTDTQYF.